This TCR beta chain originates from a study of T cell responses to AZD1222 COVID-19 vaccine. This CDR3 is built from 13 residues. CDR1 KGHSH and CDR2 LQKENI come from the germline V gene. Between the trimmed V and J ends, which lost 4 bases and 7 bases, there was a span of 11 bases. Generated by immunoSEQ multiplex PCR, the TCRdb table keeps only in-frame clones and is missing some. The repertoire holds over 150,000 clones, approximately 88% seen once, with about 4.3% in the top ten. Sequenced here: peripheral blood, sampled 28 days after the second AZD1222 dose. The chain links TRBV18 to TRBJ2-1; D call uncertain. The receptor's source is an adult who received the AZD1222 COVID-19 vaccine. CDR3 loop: CASSLLQMNEQFF. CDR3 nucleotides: TGTGCCAGCTCACTACTTCAGATGAATGAGCAGTTCTTC.